A selection of T cell receptor beta chains follows, all from one sample in a study of shared clonotypes between healthy human individuals. Here immunoSEQ multiplex PCR was the method, and the copy in TCRdb shows in-frame clones only, minus some. The sample includes around 500,000 clones, roughly 78% of them seen just once. Material for sequencing was PBMCs. These TCRs come from a woman aged 40 to 49 in good health. Some clones in this sample may be carry-over from other donors' samples. Each CDR3 is given with its conserved first and last residue. D genes are given only for firm matches. Size tells how often a clone was seen (once, few, many) or the class of an expanded clone, and some rows leave it out.

V gene: TRBV4-1
J gene: TRBJ2-2
D gene: -
clone size: -
CDR3 protein: CASSLGWGTNTGELFF
CDR3 DNA: TGCGCCAGCAGCCTCGGTTGGGGAACGAACACCGGGGAGCTGTTTTTT

V gene: TRBV5-6
J gene: TRBJ2-4
D gene: TRBD2
clone size: -
CDR3 protein: CASSLGPFGTRGNIQYF
CDR3 DNA: TGTGCCAGCAGCTTGGGGCCCTTCGGGACTAGGGGGAACATTCAGTACTTC

V gene: TRBV28
J gene: TRBJ2-4
D gene: TRBD1
clone size: -
CDR3 protein: CASRPGLTGTGIAKNIQYF
CDR3 DNA: TGTGCCAGCAGACCAGGCCTAACCGGGACAGGGATTGCCAAAAACATTCAGTACTTC

V gene: TRBV7-2
J gene: TRBJ1-1
D gene: -
clone size: once
CDR3 protein: CASSFGQSTEAFF
CDR3 DNA: TGTGCCAGCAGCTTCGGACAGAGCACTGAAGCTTTCTTT

V gene: TRBV7-2
J gene: TRBJ2-1
D gene: -
clone size: -
CDR3 protein: CASSQRMGSYNEQFF
CDR3 DNA: TGTGCCAGCAGCCAGAGGATGGGATCCTACAATGAGCAGTTCTTC

V gene: TRBV7-9
J gene: TRBJ1-1
D gene: -
clone size: few
CDR3 protein: CASSLGGPVGTEAFF
CDR3 DNA: TGTGCCAGCAGCCTAGGGGGACCGGTGGGCACTGAAGCTTTCTTT

V gene: TRBV19
J gene: TRBJ2-1
D gene: TRBD2
clone size: -
CDR3 protein: CASSLTGGSHEQFF
CDR3 DNA: TGTGCCAGCTCCCTGACGGGAGGCTCCCATGAGCAGTTCTTC

V gene: TRBV7-2
J gene: TRBJ2-2
D gene: -
clone size: -
CDR3 protein: CASSLALQTGELFF
CDR3 DNA: TGTGCCAGCAGCTTGGCCCTACAAACCGGGGAGCTGTTTTTT

V gene: TRBV28
J gene: TRBJ2-4
D gene: -
clone size: -
CDR3 protein: CASREQKNIQYF
CDR3 DNA: TGTGCCAGCAGGGAACAGAAAAACATTCAGTACTTC

V gene: TRBV30
J gene: TRBJ2-7
D gene: TRBD2
clone size: -
CDR3 protein: CAWSGAGWAEQYF
CDR3 DNA: TGTGCCTGGAGTGGAGCGGGATGGGCCGAGCAGTACTTC

V gene: TRBV15
J gene: TRBJ2-2
D gene: -
clone size: -
CDR3 protein: CATSRDRGISGELFF
CDR3 DNA: TGTGCCACCAGCAGAGATCGCGGGATCTCGGGGGAGCTGTTTTTT

V gene: TRBV28
J gene: TRBJ2-7
D gene: -
clone size: -
CDR3 protein: CASSSHGRKPYEQYF
CDR3 DNA: TGTGCCAGCAGTTCCCACGGGAGAAAGCCCTACGAGCAGTACTTC

V gene: TRBV2
J gene: TRBJ2-3
D gene: -
clone size: -
CDR3 protein: CARFGAIGTDTQYF
CDR3 DNA: TGTGCCAGGTTCGGAGCAATCGGCACAGATACGCAGTATTTT

V gene: TRBV5-6
J gene: TRBJ2-7
D gene: TRBD1
clone size: -
CDR3 protein: CASSLDGQGWEQYF
CDR3 DNA: TGTGCCAGCAGCTTGGACGGACAGGGTTGGGAGCAGTACTTC

V gene: TRBV7-8
J gene: TRBJ1-5
D gene: -
clone size: few
CDR3 protein: CASSFQQDSNQPQHF
CDR3 DNA: TGTGCCAGCAGCTTCCAACAGGATAGCAATCAGCCCCAGCATTTT

V gene: TRBV7-9
J gene: TRBJ1-1
D gene: -
clone size: -
CDR3 protein: CATQTRYGTEAFF
CDR3 DNA: TGTGCCACTCAAACCCGTTATGGCACTGAAGCTTTCTTT

V gene: TRBV21-1
J gene: TRBJ2-7
D gene: -
clone size: -
CDR3 protein: CASSRGDDVGEQYF
CDR3 DNA: TGTGCCAGCAGCCGGGGAGATGACGTCGGCGAGCAGTACTTC

V gene: TRBV6-4
J gene: TRBJ1-2
D gene: -
clone size: -
CDR3 protein: CASSREADKLSYGYTF
CDR3 DNA: TGTGCCAGCTCCCGGGAGGCAGACAAACTGAGCTATGGCTACACCTTC

V gene: TRBV15
J gene: TRBJ1-5
D gene: -
clone size: -
CDR3 protein: CATSRGREGGQPQHF
CDR3 DNA: TGTGCCACCAGCAGAGGGAGGGAGGGTGGACAGCCCCAGCATTTT

V gene: TRBV18
J gene: TRBJ2-5
D gene: -
clone size: -
CDR3 protein: CASSPPAQETQYF
CDR3 DNA: TGTGCCAGCTCACCTCCGGCCCAGGAGACCCAGTACTTC

V gene: TRBV7-2
J gene: TRBJ1-2
D gene: TRBD1
clone size: -
CDR3 protein: CASSPGAQGNYGYTF
CDR3 DNA: TGTGCCAGCAGCCCGGGGGCACAGGGGAACTATGGCTACACCTTC

V gene: TRBV2
J gene: TRBJ1-2
D gene: -
clone size: -
CDR3 protein: CASSEDSSGYTF
CDR3 DNA: TGTGCCAGCAGTGAAGACAGCTCTGGCTACACCTTC

V gene: TRBV11-2
J gene: TRBJ2-5
D gene: TRBD1
clone size: few
CDR3 protein: CASSRDRQETQYF
CDR3 DNA: TGTGCCAGCAGCCGGGACAGGCAAGAGACCCAGTACTTC

V gene: TRBV6-5
J gene: TRBJ2-2
D gene: TRBD1
clone size: -
CDR3 protein: CASSWGQGFVPGELFF
CDR3 DNA: TGTGCCAGCAGTTGGGGACAGGGCTTCGTCCCCGGGGAGCTGTTTTTT

V gene: TRBV28
J gene: TRBJ2-3
D gene: -
clone size: -
CDR3 protein: CASRTQASDTQYF
CDR3 DNA: TGTGCCAGCAGAACACAAGCCTCAGATACGCAGTATTTT

V gene: TRBV18
J gene: TRBJ2-7
D gene: TRBD1
clone size: -
CDR3 protein: CASSPPGTVTYEQYF
CDR3 DNA: TGTGCCAGCTCACCGCCCGGGACAGTTACATACGAGCAGTACTTC

V gene: TRBV30
J gene: TRBJ2-3
D gene: -
clone size: -
CDR3 protein: CAWTWLGDTQYF
CDR3 DNA: TGTGCCTGGACTTGGTTGGGAGATACGCAGTATTTT

V gene: TRBV18
J gene: TRBJ2-7
D gene: TRBD2
clone size: -
CDR3 protein: CASSPRASGTYEQYF
CDR3 DNA: TGTGCCAGCTCACCACGGGCTAGCGGGACGTACGAGCAGTACTTC

V gene: TRBV5-4
J gene: TRBJ2-5
D gene: TRBD1
clone size: -
CDR3 protein: CASSLEQGVGETQYF
CDR3 DNA: TGTGCCAGCAGCTTGGAACAGGGGGTGGGAGAGACCCAGTACTTC

V gene: TRBV15
J gene: TRBJ1-4
D gene: -
clone size: -
CDR3 protein: CATSRDDPDEYEKLFF
CDR3 DNA: TGTGCCACCAGCAGAGATGACCCAGACGAGTATGAAAAACTGTTTTTT

V gene: TRBV2
J gene: TRBJ2-1
D gene: TRBD2
clone size: -
CDR3 protein: CASSGGRAGEYNEQFF
CDR3 DNA: TGTGCCAGCAGTGGGGGACGAGCGGGAGAGTACAATGAGCAGTTCTTC

V gene: TRBV6-6
J gene: TRBJ2-7
D gene: -
clone size: once
CDR3 protein: CASRAEDYEQYF
CDR3 DNA: TGTGCCAGCCGCGCGGAGGACTACGAGCAGTACTTC

V gene: TRBV11-1
J gene: TRBJ1-1
D gene: -
clone size: few
CDR3 protein: CASSKQMNTEAFF
CDR3 DNA: TGTGCCAGCAGCAAACAGATGAACACTGAAGCTTTCTTT

V gene: TRBV9
J gene: TRBJ2-3
D gene: -
clone size: -
CDR3 protein: CASSVFAGLTDTQYF
CDR3 DNA: TGTGCCAGCAGCGTATTCGCTGGACTTACAGATACGCAGTATTTT

V gene: TRBV2
J gene: TRBJ1-2
D gene: TRBD1
clone size: -
CDR3 protein: CASSEGTGGDGYTF
CDR3 DNA: TGTGCCAGCAGTGAGGGGACAGGGGGGGATGGCTACACCTTC

V gene: TRBV7-2
J gene: TRBJ2-7
D gene: -
clone size: -
CDR3 protein: CASSLGPEVYEQYF
CDR3 DNA: TGTGCCAGCAGCTTAGGCCCTGAGGTTTACGAGCAGTACTTC

V gene: TRBV5-8
J gene: TRBJ2-7
D gene: TRBD2
clone size: -
CDR3 protein: CASTLSGGYEQYF
CDR3 DNA: TGTGCCAGCACTCTTTCGGGGGGCTACGAGCAGTACTTC

V gene: TRBV27
J gene: TRBJ2-3
D gene: TRBD1
clone size: -
CDR3 protein: CASSPGQPGPDTQYF
CDR3 DNA: TGTGCCAGCAGTCCGGGACAGCCGGGCCCAGATACGCAGTATTTT

V gene: TRBV5-1
J gene: TRBJ2-2
D gene: TRBD1
clone size: -
CDR3 protein: CASSLGTGFRELFF
CDR3 DNA: TGCGCCAGCAGCTTGGGGACAGGGTTCCGGGAGCTGTTTTTT

V gene: TRBV27
J gene: TRBJ1-5
D gene: -
clone size: few
CDR3 protein: CASSGVGQPQHF
CDR3 DNA: TGTGCCAGCAGTGGGGTTGGGCAGCCCCAGCATTTT

V gene: TRBV28
J gene: TRBJ2-7
D gene: -
clone size: -
CDR3 protein: CASRRTDVGEQYF
CDR3 DNA: TGTGCCTCCCGACGGACGGACGTCGGCGAGCAGTACTTC

V gene: TRBV28
J gene: TRBJ2-4
D gene: TRBD2
clone size: -
CDR3 protein: CASSLGGTSGIIRGLAKNIQYF
CDR3 DNA: TGTGCCAGCAGCCTAGGGGGGACTAGCGGGATTATCAGGGGCTTAGCCAAAAACATTCAGTACTTC

V gene: TRBV7-9
J gene: TRBJ2-3
D gene: -
clone size: -
CDR3 protein: CASSSADLRRGDTQYF
CDR3 DNA: TGTGCCAGCAGCTCCGCGGACTTAAGACGGGGAGATACGCAGTATTTT

V gene: TRBV9
J gene: TRBJ2-3
D gene: -
clone size: -
CDR3 protein: CASSVEGSTDTQYF
CDR3 DNA: TGTGCCAGCAGCGTAGAGGGTTCCACAGATACGCAGTATTTT